Below, 15 T cell receptor beta chains from the same sample are listed, as sequenced in a study of cytomegalovirus exposure and HLA in healthy donors. Using immunoSEQ multiplex PCR, the repertoire was profiled, and TCRdb retains in-frame clones only, with some absent. The data show about 200,000 clones, 75% to 90% seen once. The sequenced sample consisted of PBMCs. These receptors came from a woman younger than 35 in good health and CMV-seronegative.

This rearrangement joins TRBV7-6 to TRBJ1-4; no clear D. Deletions cut 5 bases from V and 12 bases from J, with 13 bases between. From germline, CDR1 is SGHVS and CDR2 FNYEAQ. CDR3 size: 12 residues. The CDR3 coding sequence is TGTGCCAGCAGCCCTATCGGGGATGAACTGTTTTTT. Translated, it gives CASSPIGDELFF.

DNA for the CDR3: TGTGCCACCGCCCTGAGCGGACACACAGATACGCAGTATTTT. It encodes CATALSGHTDTQYF. The gene calls are TRBV2 and TRBJ2-3; perhaps D is TRBD1 or TRBD2 (5 bases each). There are 14 residues in the CDR3. Trimming left V 10 bases short and J 2 bases short, with 16 bases between. Germline V gene sequence: CDR1 SNHLY, CDR2 FYNNEI.

This clone appeared a single time. The chain joins TRBV18 to TRBJ2-3; TRBD2 matches 11 bases. Germline loops: CDR1 KGHSH, CDR2 LQKENI. The CDR3 covers 17 residues. The ends lost 3 bases at V and 1 base at J; junction bases unmatched: 6. In DNA, the CDR3 is TGTGCCAGCTCACCGGATTTACTAGCGGGGGGCACAGATACGCAGTATTTT. Translated, it gives CASSPDLLAGGTDTQYF.

The CDR3 nucleotides read TGCGCCAGCAGCTTCGCGGGACAGACTAAACATGGCTACACCTTC. It codes for CASSFAGQTKHGYTF. The V and J genes are TRBV5-1 and TRBJ1-2, with TRBD1 matching over 7 bases. Germline CDR1 and CDR2: SGHRS and YFSETQ. The CDR3 spans 15 residues. V shed 2 bases and J 6 bases; nucleotides not matched to a gene: 10.

The chain joins TRBV5-1 to TRBJ1-1; perhaps TRBD1 as D (6 bases). The V gene lost 4 bases and the J gene lost 3 bases, with 19 bases spanning the gap. The CDR3 covers 16 residues. In germline, CDR1 is SGHRS, CDR2 YFSETQ. CDR3 protein: CASSPGAGARHTEAFF. CDR3 sequence (DNA): TGCGCCAGCAGCCCCGGGGCAGGGGCTAGACACACTGAAGCTTTCTTT.

The chain employs TRBV27 and TRBJ2-3, with 12 bases lining up with TRBD1. Germline V gene sequence: CDR1 MNHEY, CDR2 SMNVEV (reference sequence). The trim removed 3 bases at V and 4 bases at J, leaving 2 bases unmatched. CDR3 size: 15 residues. This CDR3 reads CASSFGTGGPDTQYF. The DNA of the CDR3 is TGTGCCAGCAGTTTCGGGACAGGGGGCCCAGATACGCAGTATTTT.

The rearrangement joins TRBV5-1 to TRBJ1-2, with D unresolved. V lost 4 bases and J 0 bases, leaving 16 bases between the germline ends. The length of the CDR3 is 16 residues. Germline lookup yields CDR1 SGHRS and CDR2 YFSETQ. CDR3 in amino acids: CASSPISDLTNYGYTF. CDR3 bases: TGCGCCAGCAGCCCGATTTCTGACCTGACTAACTATGGCTACACCTTC.

In this sample, this clone turned up once. The J gene is TRBJ2-5, the V gene TRBV10-3; 8 bases map to TRBD1. The V gene end was trimmed by 5 bases and the J gene end by 5 bases; junction bases not matched to a gene: 10. The germline V gene has CDR1 ENHRY and CDR2 SYGVKD. The CDR3 loop spans 15 amino acids. CDR3 in DNA: TGTGCCATCAGTCCCTCGGACAGGGTAGGGGAGACCCAGTACTTC. Protein product: CAISPSDRVGETQYF.

Only a few counts were recorded for this clone. V is TRBV10-2 and J is TRBJ2-7, with 7 bases fitting TRBD2. J gave up 3 bases and V 10 bases, and 6 bases lay outside the gene matches. This CDR3 region has 12 residues. Germline V gives CDR1 WSHSY, CDR2 SAAADI. The CDR3 DNA follows: TGCGCCACCAGGGAGGGTCTCTACGAGCAGTACTTC. As protein: CATREGLYEQYF.

This rearrangement joins TRBV18 to TRBJ1-1; no reliable D call. Germline-derived CDR1 and CDR2 are KGHSH and LQKENI. The CDR3 covers 12 residues. V was shortened by 6 bases and J by 7 bases, with 12 bases between the two germline ends. CDR3 sequence reads: CASSRGDVEAFF. Written as DNA, the CDR3 is TGTGCCAGCTCCAGAGGAGACGTTGAAGCTTTCTTT.

This chain uses TRBV12-5 with TRBJ2-7; TRBD1 or TRBD2 may be the D gene (6 bases each). The V and J ends lost 3 bases and 1 base respectively, with 10 bases between them. Germline lookup yields CDR1 LGHNT and CDR2 FRNRAP. The CDR3 consists of 14 residues. The DNA for the CDR3 is TGTGCTAGTGGTTTAGGGGGGTCTTCCTACGAGCAGTACTTC. As protein: CASGLGGSSYEQYF.

About this clone itself: This CDR3 is also generated by other DNA sequences in the sample. This chain uses TRBV18 with TRBJ1-1; D is unresolved. V lost 3 bases and J 0 bases, leaving 5 bases between the germline ends. The germline gives CDR1 KGHSH, CDR2 LQKENI. This CDR3 is built from 13 residues. This chain's CDR3 is CASSPGMNTEAFF. In DNA, the CDR3 is TGTGCCAGCTCACCGGGAATGAACACTGAAGCTTTCTTT.

The CDR3 here is CASSFRSSGVQQYF. In DNA, the CDR3 is TGTGCCAGCAGTTTCCGGAGTTCTGGGGTCCAGCAGTACTTC. The chain uses TRBV28 and TRBJ2-7; D remains ambiguous. Germline-derived CDR1 and CDR2 are MDHEN and SYDVKM. The CDR3 loop spans 14 amino acids. V dropped 3 bases and J dropped 8 bases, with 17 bases sitting between them.

The chain links TRBV6-5 to TRBJ1-2; D gene unclear. The CDR3 totals 13 residues. Germline values: CDR1 MNHEY, CDR2 SVGAGI. Trimming left V 6 bases short and J 4 bases short, with 12 bases between. CDR3 amino acids: CASSLGGSYGYTF. CDR3 DNA sequence: TGTGCCAGCAGCCTCGGCGGCTCCTATGGCTACACCTTC.

This clone was seen a few times. The chain uses TRBV7-3 and TRBJ2-1, with D tentatively TRBD1 (6 bases). The CDR3 runs 16 residues. Germline V gives CDR1 SGHTA, CDR2 FQGTGA. Trimming removed 0 bases at V and 5 bases at J, with 14 bases between. The CDR3 here is CASSLTRQGIHNEQFF. Here the CDR3 DNA reads TGTGCCAGCAGCTTAACGAGGCAGGGGATCCACAATGAGCAGTTCTTC. The full variable domain, in which reference TRBV7-3 and TRBJ2-1 provide the parts outside the CDR3, is GAGVSQTPSNKVTEKGKYVELRCDPISGHTALYWYRQSLGQGPEFLIYFQGTGAADDSGLPNDRFFAVRPEGSVSTLKIQRTERGDSAVYLCASSLTRQGIHNEQFFGPGTRLTVL.